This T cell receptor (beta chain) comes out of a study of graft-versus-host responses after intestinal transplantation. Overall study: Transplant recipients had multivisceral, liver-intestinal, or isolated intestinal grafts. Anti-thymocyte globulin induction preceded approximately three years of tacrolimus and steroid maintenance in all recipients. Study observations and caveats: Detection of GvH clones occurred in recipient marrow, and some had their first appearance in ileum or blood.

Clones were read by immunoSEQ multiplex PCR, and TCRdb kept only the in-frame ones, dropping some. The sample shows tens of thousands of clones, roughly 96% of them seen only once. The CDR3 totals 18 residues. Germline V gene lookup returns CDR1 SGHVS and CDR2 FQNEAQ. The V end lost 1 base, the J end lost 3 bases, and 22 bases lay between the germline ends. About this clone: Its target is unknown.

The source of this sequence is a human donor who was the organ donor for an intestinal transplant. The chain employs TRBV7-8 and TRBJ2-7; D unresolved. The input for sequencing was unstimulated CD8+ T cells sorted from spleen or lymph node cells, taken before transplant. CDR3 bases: TGTGCCAGCAGCTTAGGGGGTGGCCCAGGCTCACCTAACTACGAGCAGTACTTC. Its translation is CASSLGGGPGSPNYEQYF. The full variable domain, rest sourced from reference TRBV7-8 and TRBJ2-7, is GAGVSQSPRYKVAKRGQDVALRCDPISGHVSLFWYQQALGQGPEFLTYFQNEAQLDKSGLPSDRFFAERPEGSVSTLKIQRTQQEDSAVYLCASSLGGGPGSPNYEQYFGPGTRLTVT.